This T cell receptor (beta chain) was obtained from a study of cytomegalovirus exposure and HLA in healthy donors. Study-level background: An early data release held tens of millions of unique TCRs from HLA-typed donors. Notes on the study in general: Some TCR beta chains (roughly 150 of them) were listed as cytomegalovirus-associated. According to a later analysis, donors in an Asian-associated ancestry cluster reportedly had fewer N-insertions than the 666-donor mean.

CDR3 length equals 14 residues. The V gene's germline CDR1 is GTSNPN and CDR2 SVGIG (reference sequence). V lost 3 bases, J lost 5 bases, and 14 bases lay in between. This clone occurred once. The antigen remains unidentified. Amplification used 60 Vbeta primers and 13 Jbeta primers. Clones were sequenced by immunoSEQ multiplex PCR, and TCRdb holds only the in-frame ones, with some missing. The repertoire holds 90,000 to 150,000 clones, with approximately 75% as singletons. Sequenced: PBMCs. The TCR was taken from a man in his forties or fifties in good health and CMV-seronegative. This chain links TRBV30 with TRBJ1-5; D perhaps matches TRBD1 (5 bases). CDR3 sequence (DNA): TGTGCCTGGAGCCTATCGCGGGGGGATCAGCCCCAGCATTTT. This translates into CAWSLSRGDQPQHF.